These T cell receptor beta chains were read from a single sample in a study of Graves' ophthalmopathy and Graves' hyperthyroidism. TCRdb reanalysed the multiplex PCR reads using MiXCR and keeps one entry per CDR3 protein. The sample includes about 600,000 distinct CDR3 sequences, 35% to 40% of them seen just once. Specimen: peripheral blood or thyroid tissue (not recorded which). The receptors shown here come from an adult man with Graves' hyperthyroidism. Both conserved end residues are trimmed from each CDR3.

TRBV20-1 SARRGSTEAF
TRBV12-3/TRBV12-4 ASHPYRDRKNSGANVLT
TRBV11-3 ASSYSPGQEDGYT
TRBV12-3/TRBV12-4 ASSPTGGIDRPQH
TRBV20-1 SAERQGAGYT
TRBV7-2 AWASGLAGEQY
TRBV7-8 ASSWDRGFNQPQH
TRBV24-1 ATSDGDGRETQH
TRBV20-1 SATPLYGSGSYEQY
TRBV29-1 SVDDSSNSGNT
TRBV20-1 SARALILGQGSDTEAF
TRBV13 ASTLGASNSPLH
TRBV19 ASSIGGIAAWDGYT
TRBV30 AWSVQYGYT
TRBV7-9 ASSLAGPGNGELF
TRBV24-1 ATSDAQY
TRBV12-3/TRBV12-4 ASSPRTGAEAF
TRBV6-1 ASSGHGTDSYEQY
TRBV28 ASSSWDTYEQY
TRBV12-3/TRBV12-4 ASRSKRDEQF
TRBV4-1 ASSQVRDVYEQY
TRBV7-2 ASSLAFGEIFHEQY
TRBV7-9 ASSPKAAGASTDTQY
TRBV7-8 ASSLEAGTYNEQY
TRBV13 ASSLGSAGTYEQY
TRBV7-7 ASSLNTANTGELF
TRBV12-5 ASGEPHTEAF
TRBV5-1 ASSLGGGTEAF
TRBV9 ASSPMGQGSYEQY
TRBV2 ASSALAGGPYEQY
TRBV27 ASRFSRTSGSEQY
TRBV28 ASSTGFGGTQY
TRBV13 ASIARGQGRSPLH
TRBV6-6 ASSAGQGRIGYT
TRBV27 ASSLAPKYEQY
TRBV7-3 ASSLGPGSGGYGYT
TRBV7-8 ASSLGGVCQPQH
TRBV6-5 ASSYRQGRQPQH
TRBV7-8 ASGTSGRFRDTDTQY
TRBV2 ASSAGPRVNTEAF
TRBV30 AWSLGGGPQETQY
TRBV24-1 ATSDPGQGEETQY
TRBV6-5 ASSPRQGWDEQY
TRBV29-1 SILAGGETQY
TRBV2 ASRGTSGQQETQY
TRBV3-1 ASSHDPSDTQY
TRBV9 AKIGEQPQH